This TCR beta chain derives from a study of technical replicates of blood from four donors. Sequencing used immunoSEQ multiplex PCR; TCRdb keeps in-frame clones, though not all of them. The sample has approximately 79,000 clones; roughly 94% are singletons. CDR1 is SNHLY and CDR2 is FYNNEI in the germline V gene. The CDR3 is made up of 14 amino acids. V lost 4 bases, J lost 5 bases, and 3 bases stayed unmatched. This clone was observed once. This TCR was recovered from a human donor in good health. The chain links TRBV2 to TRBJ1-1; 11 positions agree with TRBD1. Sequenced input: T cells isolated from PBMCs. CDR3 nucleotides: TGTGCCAGCAGTGGGACAGGGGGCCGTACTGAAGCTTTCTTT. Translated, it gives CASSGTGGRTEAFF.